Below are 7 T cell receptor beta chains sequenced from a single sample in a study of technical replicates of blood from a few donors. TCRdb's copy holds only in-frame clones and misses some; the assay was immunoSEQ multiplex PCR. The sample lists tens of thousands of clones, 80% to 95% seen once, with under 0.3% in the top ten. Sample: T cells isolated from PBMCs. These receptors were collected from a human donor in good health.

This clone was recorded only once. The chain links TRBV6-1 to TRBJ2-7, with 8 bases that match TRBD1. The V and J ends lost 4 bases and 4 bases, in that order; junction bases with no gene match: 12. The CDR3 length is 16 residues. Per the germline V gene, CDR1 is MNHNS and CDR2 is SASEGT. The CDR3 DNA is TGTGCCAGCAGTGGCCCCCTCGGACAGGGTAGTTACGAGCAGTACTTC. Translated, it gives CASSGPLGQGSYEQYF.

The rearrangement uses TRBV5-1 and TRBJ2-1, with 14 bases that match TRBD2. Germline V lookup: CDR1 SGHRS, CDR2 YFSETQ. There are 17 residues in the CDR3. Unmatched junction bases numbered 9, after V lost 6 bases and J lost 4 bases. This CDR3 reads CASTGLAGVAKYNEQFF. As DNA, the CDR3 is TGCGCCAGCACGGGACTAGCGGGGGTCGCCAAATACAATGAGCAGTTCTTC.

The chain links TRBV5-1 to TRBJ2-5; tentative D call: TRBD1 (6 bases). From germline, CDR1 is SGHRS and CDR2 YFSETQ. Trimming removed 2 bases from V and 2 bases from J, with 10 bases in between. The CDR3 runs 14 residues. The CDR3 nucleotides are TGCGCCAGCAGCTTTGGTGGACAGCAAGAGACCCAGTACTTC. Translation: CASSFGGQQETQYF.

The chain employs TRBV6-5 and TRBJ1-1, with TRBD1 matching 10 bases. Per germline, CDR1 MNHEY and CDR2 SVGAGI. The CDR3 is 12 amino acids. J lost 12 bases, V lost 5 bases, and 6 bases had no gene match. The CDR3 here is CASSQRTGGPFF. The CDR3 nucleotides are TGTGCCAGCAGTCAACGGACAGGGGGACCTTTCTTT.

DNA for the CDR3: TGTGCCAGTAGCGGGACAGGGATCTTCGAGCAGTACTTC. Protein sequence: CASSGTGIFEQYF. The rearrangement links TRBV19 to TRBJ2-7; 9 bases align to TRBD1. The CDR3 length is 13 residues. The germline V gene encodes CDR1 LNHDA and CDR2 SQIVND (reference sequence). Trimming at V came to 6 bases and at J to 6 bases, leaving 6 bases not matched to a gene.

This chain joins TRBV7-9 and TRBJ2-2; D uncertain. CDR1 is SEHNR, CDR2 FQNEAQ, per germline (reference sequence). Trimming pared 1 base from V and 4 bases from J, leaving 10 bases between. This CDR3 is built from 15 residues. The CDR3 DNA reads TGTGCCAGCAGCTTAGTCGGTCCGGGCACCGGGGAGCTGTTTTTT. This translates into CASSLVGPGTGELFF.

This clone was recorded once. The rearrangement uses TRBV6-1 and TRBJ2-5; 9 bases are a match to TRBD2. The CDR3 loop spans 15 amino acids. The V segment lost 8 bases and the J segment 2 bases; nucleotides outside the gene matches: 9. Germline CDR1 MNHNS, CDR2 SASEGT. CDR3 residues: CASLGSGGYQETQYF. CDR3 in DNA: TGTGCCAGCTTGGGCAGCGGGGGGTATCAAGAGACCCAGTACTTC.